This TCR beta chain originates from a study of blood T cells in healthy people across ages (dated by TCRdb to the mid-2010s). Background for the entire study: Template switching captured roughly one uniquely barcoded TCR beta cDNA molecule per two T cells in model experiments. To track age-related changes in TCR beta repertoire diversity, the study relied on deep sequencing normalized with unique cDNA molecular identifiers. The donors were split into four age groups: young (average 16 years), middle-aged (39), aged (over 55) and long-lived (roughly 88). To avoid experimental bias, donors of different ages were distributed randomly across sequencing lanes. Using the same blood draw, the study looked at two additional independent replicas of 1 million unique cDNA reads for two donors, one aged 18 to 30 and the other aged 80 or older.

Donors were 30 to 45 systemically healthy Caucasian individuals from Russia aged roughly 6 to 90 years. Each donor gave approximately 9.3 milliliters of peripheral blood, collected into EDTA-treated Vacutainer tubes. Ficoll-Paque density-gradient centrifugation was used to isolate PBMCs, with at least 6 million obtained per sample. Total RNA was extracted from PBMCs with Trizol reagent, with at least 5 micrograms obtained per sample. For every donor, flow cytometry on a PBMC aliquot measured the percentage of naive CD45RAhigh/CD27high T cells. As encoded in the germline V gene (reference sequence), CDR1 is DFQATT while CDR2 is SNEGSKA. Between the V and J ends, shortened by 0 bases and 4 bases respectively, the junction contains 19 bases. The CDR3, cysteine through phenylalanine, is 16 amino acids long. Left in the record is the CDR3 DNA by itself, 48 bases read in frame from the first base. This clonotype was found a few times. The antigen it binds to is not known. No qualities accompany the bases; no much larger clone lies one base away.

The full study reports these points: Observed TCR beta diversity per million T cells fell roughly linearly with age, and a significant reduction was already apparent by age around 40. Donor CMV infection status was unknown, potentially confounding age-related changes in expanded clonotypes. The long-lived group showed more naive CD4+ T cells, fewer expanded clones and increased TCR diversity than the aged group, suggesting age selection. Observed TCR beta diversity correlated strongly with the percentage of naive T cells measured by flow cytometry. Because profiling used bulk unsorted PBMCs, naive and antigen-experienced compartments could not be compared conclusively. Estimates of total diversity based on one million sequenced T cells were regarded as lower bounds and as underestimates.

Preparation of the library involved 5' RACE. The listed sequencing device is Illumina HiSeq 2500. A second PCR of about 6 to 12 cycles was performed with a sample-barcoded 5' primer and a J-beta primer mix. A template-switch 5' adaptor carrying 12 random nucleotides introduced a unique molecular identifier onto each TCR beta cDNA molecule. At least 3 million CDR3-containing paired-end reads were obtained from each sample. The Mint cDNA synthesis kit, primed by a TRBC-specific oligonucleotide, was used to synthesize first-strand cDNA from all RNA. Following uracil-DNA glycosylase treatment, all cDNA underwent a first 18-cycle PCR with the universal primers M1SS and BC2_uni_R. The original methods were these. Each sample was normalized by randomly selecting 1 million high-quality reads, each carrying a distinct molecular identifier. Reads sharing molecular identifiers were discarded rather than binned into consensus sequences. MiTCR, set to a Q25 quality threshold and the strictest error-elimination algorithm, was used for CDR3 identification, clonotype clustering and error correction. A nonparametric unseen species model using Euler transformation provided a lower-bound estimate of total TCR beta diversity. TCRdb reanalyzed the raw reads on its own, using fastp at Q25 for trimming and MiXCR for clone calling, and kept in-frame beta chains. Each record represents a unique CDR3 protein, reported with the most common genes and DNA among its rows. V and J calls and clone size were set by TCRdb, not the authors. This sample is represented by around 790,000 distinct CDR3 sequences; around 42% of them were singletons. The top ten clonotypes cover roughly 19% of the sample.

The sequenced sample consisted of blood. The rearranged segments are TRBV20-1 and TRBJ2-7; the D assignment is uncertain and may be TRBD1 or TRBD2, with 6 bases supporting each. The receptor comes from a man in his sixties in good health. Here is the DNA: TGCAGTGCTAGAGATTATGGGAGGCACAGGGCATACGAGCAGTACTTC. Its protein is CSARDYGRHRAYEQYF.